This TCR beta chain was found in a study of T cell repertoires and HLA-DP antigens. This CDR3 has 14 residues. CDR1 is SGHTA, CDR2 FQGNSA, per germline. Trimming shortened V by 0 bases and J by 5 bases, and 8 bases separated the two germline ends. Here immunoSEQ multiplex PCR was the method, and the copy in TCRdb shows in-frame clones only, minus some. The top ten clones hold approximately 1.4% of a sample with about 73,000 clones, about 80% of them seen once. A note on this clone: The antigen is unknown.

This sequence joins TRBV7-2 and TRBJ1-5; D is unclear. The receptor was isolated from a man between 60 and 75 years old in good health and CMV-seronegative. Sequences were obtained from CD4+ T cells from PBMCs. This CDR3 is CASSLATQHQPQHF. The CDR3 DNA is TGTGCCAGCAGCTTAGCGACACAACATCAGCCCCAGCATTTT.